The 27 T cell receptor beta chains reported below all come from one sample, sequenced in a study of glioma-infiltrating T cells. The iRepertoire nested amplicon-rescue multiplex PCR amplified TCR alpha and beta CDR3s from RNA. From the multiplex PCR reads, TCRdb called clonotypes with MiXCR, one entry per CDR3 protein. The sample records 150,000 to 200,000 distinct CDR3 sequences, roughly 45% being singletons. Sequencing was performed on glioma tissue, nonneoplastic brain tissue, or PBMCs (not recorded which). Source of these receptors: a human donor with low-grade glioma or glioblastoma, undergoing nonglioma brain surgery, or in good health (not recorded which).

V usage is TRBV7-2 and J usage is TRBJ2-1; D perhaps matches TRBD2 (5 bases). The CDR3 consists of 13 residues. CDR1 and CDR2 (germline): SGHTA, FQGNSA. The V and J ends lost 8 bases and 2 bases respectively, with 10 bases between them. The CDR3 sequence is CASRGSPYNEQFF. Written as DNA, the CDR3 is TGTGCCAGCCGGGGATCCCCCTACAATGAGCAGTTCTTC.

This clonotype was found a few times. The chain combines TRBV29-1 with TRBJ1-1; D is unresolved. The V gene's germline CDR1 is SQVTM and CDR2 ANQGSEA. The V end lost 7 bases, the J end lost 6 bases, and 21 bases lay between the germline ends. The CDR3 is made up of 14 amino acids. The CDR3 region is CSGVAYGHGAEAFF. CDR3 coding DNA: TGCAGCGGGGTAGCATATGGGCATGGCGCTGAAGCTTTCTTT.

This clonotype was detected only a few times. This chain links TRBV18 with TRBJ1-5; 10 bases are a match to TRBD1. From germline, CDR1 is KGHSH and CDR2 LQKENI. CDR3 length: 15 amino acids. V shed 3 bases, J shed 8 bases, and the junction held 7 bases outside the gene matches. CDR3 DNA: TGTGCCAGCTCACCGGACAGGGGGATCGTGAAGCCCCAGCATTTT. It is translated as CASSPDRGIVKPQHF.

In the case of this clonotype: This may be a read error: a much more frequent sequence differs by one nucleotide. The J gene is TRBJ2-6, the V gene TRBV20-1; D may be TRBD1 (6 bases). In germline, CDR1 is DFQATT, CDR2 SNEGSKA (reference sequence). The CDR3 runs to 14 residues. The CDR3 DNA follows: TGCAGTGCTCAAACAGGGTCTGGGGCCAACGTCGTGACTTTC. This gives the protein CSAQTGSGANVVTF.

This clonotype was picked up many times. The rearrangement links TRBV7-9 to TRBJ2-7; tentatively, D is TRBD1 (6 bases). The CDR3 runs to 13 residues. V lost 4 bases and J lost 13, with 20 bases in between. CDR1 and CDR2 from the germline V gene are SEHNR and FQNEAQ (reference sequence). The CDR3 sequence is CASSSTGHTVEYF. CDR3 nucleotides: TGTGCCAGCAGCTCTACGGGACATACAGTGGAATACTTC.

A note on this clonotype: A much more abundant neighbour one base away suggests this may be a read error. The rearrangement uses TRBV24-1 and TRBJ1-5; D not certain. Germline assignment: CDR1 KGHDR and CDR2 SFDVKD. The ends were cut back, 2 bases at V and 10 bases at J, with 17 bases in the middle. The CDR3 spans 15 residues. DNA for the CDR3: TGTGCCACCAGTGATTCCGGACGGGTTCACGTTCCCCAGCATTTT. It encodes CATSDSGRVHVPQHF.

V is TRBV4-1 and J is TRBJ1-5, with no clear D. The V and J ends lost 3 bases and 2 bases respectively, with 14 bases between them. The CDR3 runs to 16 residues. Germline CDR1 MGHRA, CDR2 YSYEKL. The CDR3 is CASSHEPVGGNQPQHF. The DNA for the CDR3 is TGCGCCAGCAGCCATGAGCCGGTCGGTGGCAATCAGCCCCAGCATTTT.

With respect to this clonotype: A read error may explain this, as a much larger clone is one base away. The rearrangement uses TRBV7-2 and TRBJ2-1; D remains unclear. This CDR3 is built from 12 residues. V was clipped by 4 bases and J by 10 bases, with 11 bases between them. Germline lookup yields CDR1 SGHTA and CDR2 FQGNSA. CDR3 loop: CASSSLRYEQFF. CDR3 DNA sequence: TGTGCCAGCAGCTCCCTGAGGTACGAGCAGTTCTTC.

V is TRBV19 and J is TRBJ2-1, with 11 bases aligning to TRBD2. With V trimmed by 6 bases and J by 9 bases, 4 bases remained unmatched. CDR1 and CDR2 (germline): LNHDA, SQIVND (reference sequence). CDR3 length: 13 residues. The CDR3 is CASRTSGISEQFF. DNA for the CDR3: TGTGCCAGTAGGACTAGCGGGATCAGTGAGCAGTTCTTC.

The V call is TRBV12-3 or TRBV12-4, the J call TRBJ2-7, with D unresolved. The CDR3 is 13 residues long. V shed 2 bases and J shed 6 bases, with 11 bases lying between them. The CDR3 here is CASSLSQPAEQYF. The CDR3 DNA is TGTGCCAGCAGTTTAAGCCAGCCAGCCGAGCAGTACTTC.

The chain has TRBV20-1 and TRBJ1-6, with D perhaps TRBD1 (6 bases). Germline V gene lookup returns CDR1 DFQATT and CDR2 SNEGSKA (reference sequence). Trimming removed 3 bases at V and 7 bases at J, with 16 bases between. This CDR3 is built from 15 residues. The CDR3 DNA reads TGCAGTGCTAGCTTGGGGGGGGCCACAAATTCACCCCTCCACTTT. Its protein is CSASLGGATNSPLHF.

This clonotype has just a few counts. The chain is built from TRBV5-1 and TRBJ1-2; 9 bases match TRBD1. Germline CDR1 reads SGHRS; CDR2 reads YFSETQ. This CDR3 has 14 residues. The V gene end was trimmed by 4 bases and the J gene end by 9 bases; junction bases not matched to a gene: 10. CDR3 region: CASSATDRGDSYTF. The CDR3 DNA is TGCGCCAGCAGCGCAACCGACAGGGGGGATAGCTACACCTTC.

This clonotype was counted many times. The chain carries TRBV6-4 and TRBJ1-1, with unresolved D. The V end lost 2 bases, the J end lost 1 base, and 5 bases lay between the germline ends. This CDR3 spans 13 amino acids. The germline gives CDR1 MRHNA, CDR2 SNTAGT. The CDR3 loop is CASSDQANTEAFF. DNA of the CDR3: TGTGCCAGCAGTGACCAGGCGAACACTGAAGCTTTCTTT.

This clonotype has only a few counts. The chain uses TRBV11-2 and TRBJ1-1, with D possibly TRBD1 on 6 matching bases. V was cut by 3 bases and J by 3 bases, with 11 bases left in between. The CDR3 is 14 residues long. The V gene's germline CDR1 is SGHAT and CDR2 FQNNGV. CDR3 loop: CASSFRGVDTEAFF. Written as DNA, the CDR3 is TGTGCCAGCAGCTTCAGGGGAGTGGACACTGAAGCTTTCTTT.

V is TRBV6-1 and J is TRBJ2-1; no clear D. Germline V gene data show CDR1 as MNHNS and CDR2 as SASEGT. V shed 6 bases and J shed 12 bases, with 18 bases lying between them. CDR3 length equals 13 residues. The CDR3 sequence is CASSPLTNPGQFF. CDR3 DNA: TGTGCCAGCAGCCCCCTAACCAACCCGGGGCAGTTCTTC.

V usage is TRBV7-9 and J usage is TRBJ2-7; 7 bases map to TRBD2. CDR1 is SEHNR, CDR2 FQNEAQ, per germline (reference sequence). J gave up 8 bases and V 1 base, and 5 bases lay outside the gene matches. The CDR3 is 13 amino acids. CDR3 nucleotides: TGTGCCAGCAGCTTAGTGGGGGGGTACCAGCAGTACTTC. It encodes CASSLVGGYQQYF. Full variable domain (remainder filled in from reference TRBV7-9 and TRBJ2-7): DTGVSQNPRHKITKRGQNVTFRCDPISEHNRLYWYRQTLGQGPEFLTYFQNEAQLEKSRLLSDRFSAERPKGSFSTLEIQRTEQGDSAMYLCASSLVGGYQQYFGPGTRLTVT.

This clonotype has ten or more counts. The chain recombines TRBV29-1 with TRBJ2-1; 9 bases line up with TRBD1. Germline V gene lookup returns CDR1 SQVTM and CDR2 ANQGSEA. This CDR3 has 12 amino acids. Trimming took 6 bases from V and 8 from J; bases not matched to a gene: 5. The CDR3 loop reads CSVKRDRDEQFF. Here the CDR3 DNA reads TGCAGCGTAAAACGGGACAGGGATGAGCAGTTCTTC.

This chain links TRBV27 with TRBJ2-7, with a tentative D call TRBD2 (5 bases). Germline V gives CDR1 MNHEY, CDR2 SMNVEV (reference sequence). V dropped 6 bases and J dropped 2 bases, with 17 bases sitting between them. The CDR3 is 15 residues long. In nucleotides, the CDR3 is TGTGCCAGCAGCAAGTGGCCGGAGGATACCTACGAGCAGTACTTC. Translated: CASSKWPEDTYEQYF.

About this clonotype: The germline gene is not matched at one end of the junction; a read error may be the cause. The chain combines TRBV24-1 with TRBJ2-3, with 8 nucleotides matching TRBD2. The germline V gene has CDR1 KGHDR and CDR2 SFDVKD. The CDR3 has 15 residues. The CDR3 DNA is TGTGCCACCGGGAGTCAGCGGGAGAGCACAGGTACGCAGTATTTT. Protein: CATGSQRESTGTQYF.

With respect to this clonotype: This could be a read error, since a much larger clone is one nucleotide away. The V gene is TRBV20-1, the J gene TRBJ1-2; D is unclear. The CDR3 runs to 15 residues. CDR1 is DFQATT and CDR2 is SNEGSKA in the germline V gene (reference sequence). V lost 5 bases and J 0 bases, leaving 16 bases between the germline ends. For the CDR3, the DNA is TGCAGTGCTGACGTGACCGCCCAGACTAACTATGGCTACACCTTC. Protein product: CSADVTAQTNYGYTF.

Concerning this clonotype itself: A much larger clone sits a single nucleotide away, making a read error possible. CDR3 coding DNA: TGCAGTGCTAGGGGGGACAGGTCCTACGAGAAGTACTTC. Translated, it gives CSARGDRSYEKYF. The chain links TRBV20-1 to TRBJ2-7; 8 nucleotides match TRBD1. Per germline, CDR1 DFQATT and CDR2 SNEGSKA (reference sequence). CDR3 length: 13 amino acids.

This clonotype has a count of ten or more. The V call is TRBV18, the J call TRBJ1-5; D unclear. The germline V gene encodes CDR1 KGHSH and CDR2 LQKENI. Trimming removed 5 bases from V and 0 bases from J, with 11 bases in between. This CDR3 is 15 amino acids long. This CDR3 is CASSALDGSNQPQHF. As DNA, the CDR3 is TGTGCCAGCTCAGCTTTAGACGGTAGCAATCAGCCCCAGCATTTT.

The rearrangement links TRBV14 to TRBJ2-7; weak D call: TRBD2 (6 bases). The V end was cut by 0 bases, the J end by 5 bases, with 14 bases between. The CDR3 is made up of 15 amino acids. Germline lookup yields CDR1 SGHDN and CDR2 FVKESK. The CDR3 DNA sequence: TGTGCCAGCAGCCAAGAATCGGGGGAGAGGGACGAGCAGTACTTC. Encoded protein: CASSQESGERDEQYF.

As to this clonotype: This may be a read error: a much more frequent sequence differs by one nucleotide. The gene calls are TRBV18 and TRBJ1-1, with 7 bases fitting TRBD1. The CDR3 runs to 14 residues. The germline V gene has CDR1 KGHSH and CDR2 LQKENI. The CDR3 loop reads CASSQQGMNTEALF. For the CDR3, the DNA is TGTGCCAGCTCGCAACAGGGGATGAACACTGAAGCTTTATTT.

This clonotype was seen more than once but under ten times. The chain employs TRBV19 and TRBJ2-1, with TRBD2 matching 10 bases. V dropped 4 bases and J dropped 8; count of bases not matched to a gene: 5. CDR1 is LNHDA and CDR2 is SQIVND in the germline V gene (reference sequence). The CDR3 sequence is 14 residues long. The CDR3 region is CASSTSGSSDEQFF. Written as DNA, the CDR3 is TGTGCCAGTAGTACTAGCGGGAGTAGTGATGAGCAGTTCTTC.

This clonotype appeared a few times. This chain connects TRBV2 to TRBJ1-6, with D unclear. The CDR3 has 14 amino acids. Germline V CDR1 and CDR2: SNHLY, FYNNEI. The ends were cut back, 3 bases at V and 7 bases at J, with 10 bases in the middle. CDR3 nucleotide sequence: TGTGCCAGCAGTGACGCCGGAGAAAATTCACCCCTCCACTTT. As protein: CASSDAGENSPLHF. Full variable domain (remainder filled in from reference TRBV2 and TRBJ1-6): EPEVTQTPSHQVTQMGQEVILRCVPISNHLYFYWYRQILGQKVEFLVSFYNNEISEKSEIFDDQFSVERPDGSNFTLKIRSTKLEDSAMYFCASSDAGENSPLHFGNGTRLTVT.

The gene calls are TRBV12-3 or TRBV12-4 and TRBJ2-5, with 13 positions matching TRBD2. V gave up 5 bases and J gave up 5 bases; unmatched junction bases: 8. This CDR3 is 16 amino acids long. The CDR3 reads CASSPLLAGGRETQYF. DNA for the CDR3: TGTGCCAGCAGTCCACTACTAGCGGGAGGGCGGGAGACCCAGTACTTC.